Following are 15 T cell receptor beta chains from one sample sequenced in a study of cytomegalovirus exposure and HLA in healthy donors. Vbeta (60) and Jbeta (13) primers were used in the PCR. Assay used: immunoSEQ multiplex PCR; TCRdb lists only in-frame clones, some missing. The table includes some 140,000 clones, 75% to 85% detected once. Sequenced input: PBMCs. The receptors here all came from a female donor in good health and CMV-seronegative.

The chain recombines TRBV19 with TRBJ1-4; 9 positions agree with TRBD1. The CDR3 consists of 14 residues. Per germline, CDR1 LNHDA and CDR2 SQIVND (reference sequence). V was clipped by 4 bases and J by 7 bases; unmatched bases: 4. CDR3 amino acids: CASSNTGGGEKLFF. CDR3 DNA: TGTGCCAGTAGTAATACAGGGGGCGGTGAAAAACTGTTTTTT.

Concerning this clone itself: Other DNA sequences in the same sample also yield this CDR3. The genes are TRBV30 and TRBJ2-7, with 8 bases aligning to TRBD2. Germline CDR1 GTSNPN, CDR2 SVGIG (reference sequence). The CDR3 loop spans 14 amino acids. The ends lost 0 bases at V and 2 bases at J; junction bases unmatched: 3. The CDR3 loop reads CAWSVKRGTYEQYF. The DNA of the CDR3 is TGTGCCTGGAGTGTAAAGCGGGGGACCTACGAGCAGTACTTC.

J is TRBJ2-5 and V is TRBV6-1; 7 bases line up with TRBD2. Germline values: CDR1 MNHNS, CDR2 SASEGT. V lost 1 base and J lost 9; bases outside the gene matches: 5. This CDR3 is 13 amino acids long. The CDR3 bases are TGTGCCAGCAGTGAAGGGTGGGGGGGGGCCCAGTACTTC. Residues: CASSEGWGGAQYF.

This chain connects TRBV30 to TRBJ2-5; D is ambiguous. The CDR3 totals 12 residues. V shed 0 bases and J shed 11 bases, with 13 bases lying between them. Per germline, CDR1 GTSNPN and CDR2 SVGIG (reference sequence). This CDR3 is CAWSVPPKEQYF. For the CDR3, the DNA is TGTGCCTGGAGTGTACCCCCAAAGGAGCAGTACTTC.

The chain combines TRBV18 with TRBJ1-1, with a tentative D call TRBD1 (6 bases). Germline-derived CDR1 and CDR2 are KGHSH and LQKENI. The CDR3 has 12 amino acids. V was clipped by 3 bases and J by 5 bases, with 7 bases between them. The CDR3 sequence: CASSPTGTEAFF. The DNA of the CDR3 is TGTGCCAGCTCACCGACAGGTACTGAAGCTTTCTTT.

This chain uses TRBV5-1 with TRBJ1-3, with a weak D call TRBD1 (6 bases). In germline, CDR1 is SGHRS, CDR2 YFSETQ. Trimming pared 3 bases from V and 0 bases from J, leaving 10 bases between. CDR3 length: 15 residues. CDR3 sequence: CASSSTGSSGNTIYF. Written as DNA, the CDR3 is TGCGCCAGCAGCTCCACAGGGAGCTCTGGAAACACCATATATTTT.

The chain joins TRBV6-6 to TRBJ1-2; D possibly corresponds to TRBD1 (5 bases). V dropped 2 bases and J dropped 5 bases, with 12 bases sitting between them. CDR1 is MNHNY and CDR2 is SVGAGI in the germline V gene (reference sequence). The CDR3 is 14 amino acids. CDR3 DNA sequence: TGTGCCAGCAGTTACCCGGGAGACAGTTATGGCTACACCTTC. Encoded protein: CASSYPGDSYGYTF.

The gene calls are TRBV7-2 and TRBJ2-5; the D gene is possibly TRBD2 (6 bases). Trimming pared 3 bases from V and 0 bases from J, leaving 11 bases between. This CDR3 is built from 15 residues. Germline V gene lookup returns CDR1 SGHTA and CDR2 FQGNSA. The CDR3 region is CASSFGAGYQETQYF. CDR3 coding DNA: TGTGCCAGCAGCTTTGGGGCGGGGTACCAAGAGACCCAGTACTTC.

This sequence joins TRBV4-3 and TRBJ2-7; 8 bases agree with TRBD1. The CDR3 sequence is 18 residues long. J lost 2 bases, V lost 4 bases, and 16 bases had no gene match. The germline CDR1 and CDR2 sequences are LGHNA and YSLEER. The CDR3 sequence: CASSRRPFTGGEAYEQYF. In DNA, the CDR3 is TGCGCCAGCAGCCGCAGACCGTTTACAGGGGGAGAGGCCTACGAGCAGTACTTC.

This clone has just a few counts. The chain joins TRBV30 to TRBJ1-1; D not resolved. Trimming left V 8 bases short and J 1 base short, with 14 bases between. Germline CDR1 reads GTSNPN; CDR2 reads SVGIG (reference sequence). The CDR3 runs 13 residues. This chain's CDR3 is CAGSGLRNTEAFF. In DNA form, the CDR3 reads TGTGCCGGTTCCGGTTTGCGGAACACTGAAGCTTTCTTT.

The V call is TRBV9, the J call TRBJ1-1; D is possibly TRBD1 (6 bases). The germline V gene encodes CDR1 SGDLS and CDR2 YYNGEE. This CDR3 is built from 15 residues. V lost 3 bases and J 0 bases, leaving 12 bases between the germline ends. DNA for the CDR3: TGTGCCAGCAGCGGTACAGGGAGACTGAACACTGAAGCTTTCTTT. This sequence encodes CASSGTGRLNTEAFF.

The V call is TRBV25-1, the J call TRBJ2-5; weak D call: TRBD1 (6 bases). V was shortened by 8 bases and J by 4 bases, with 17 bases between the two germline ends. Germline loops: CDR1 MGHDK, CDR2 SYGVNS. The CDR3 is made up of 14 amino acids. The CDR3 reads CASAQPGAGETQYF. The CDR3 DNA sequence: TGTGCCAGCGCACAACCAGGGGCTGGAGAGACCCAGTACTTC.

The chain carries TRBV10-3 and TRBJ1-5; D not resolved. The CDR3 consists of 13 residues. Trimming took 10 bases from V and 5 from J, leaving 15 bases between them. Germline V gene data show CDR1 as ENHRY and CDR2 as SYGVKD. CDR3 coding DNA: TGTGCCACCAGCCTAGATGGGTATCAGCCCCAGCATTTT. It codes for CATSLDGYQPQHF.

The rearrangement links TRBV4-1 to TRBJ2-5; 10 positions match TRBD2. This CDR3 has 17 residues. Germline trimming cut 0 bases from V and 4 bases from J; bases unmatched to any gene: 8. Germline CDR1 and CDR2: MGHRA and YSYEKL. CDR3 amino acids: CASSQEPSGGSGETQYF. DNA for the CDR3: TGCGCCAGCAGCCAAGAACCTAGCGGGGGCTCTGGAGAGACCCAGTACTTC.

The DNA of the CDR3 is TGTGCCAGTAGTATATTCGACAACAGCAATCAGCCCCAGCATTTT. Its protein product is CASSIFDNSNQPQHF. The chain links TRBV19 to TRBJ1-5, with D uncertain. In germline, CDR1 is LNHDA, CDR2 SQIVND (reference sequence). The CDR3 has 15 amino acids. The V gene lost 2 bases and the J gene lost 1 base, with 9 bases spanning the gap.